The 16 T cell receptor beta chains listed next were all sequenced from one sample in a study of OX40 agonist ivuxolimab in advanced cancers. Sequencing used immunoSEQ multiplex PCR; TCRdb keeps in-frame clones, though not all of them. This sample carries tens of thousands of clones, approximately 90% of them seen once, and the ten largest clones take roughly 28%. The sequenced sample was CD4+ or CD8+ T cells sorted from blood, obtained in a trial of the OX40 agonist ivuxolimab. All receptors derive from an adult with an advanced solid tumor such as melanoma, head and neck, liver or kidney cancer.

The rearrangement uses TRBV5-4 and TRBJ2-4; TRBD1 is a possible D gene (6 bases). Trimming stripped 1 base from V and 8 bases from J, with 10 bases between. The CDR3 totals 13 residues. In germline, CDR1 is SGHNT, CDR2 YYREEE (reference sequence). CDR3 bases: TGTGCCAGCAGCTTGTACAGGGCTGACATTCAGTACTTC. It translates to CASSLYRADIQYF.

In its sample, this clone was seen a few times. This chain connects TRBV4-2 to TRBJ2-7; D is unresolved. The germline CDR1 and CDR2 sequences are LGHNA and YNFKEQ. The CDR3 covers 13 residues. The ends were cut back, 1 base at V and 2 bases at J, with 6 bases in the middle. In DNA, the CDR3 is TGTGCCAGCAGCCAAGGTTCGGCCTACGAGCAGTACTTC. It specifies CASSQGSAYEQYF.

This chain connects TRBV7-2 to TRBJ1-6; D gene unclear. This CDR3 region has 16 residues. Germline lookup yields CDR1 SGHTA and CDR2 FQGNSA. V lost 6 bases and J lost 7, with 19 bases in between. CDR3 nucleotides: TGTGCCAGCAGAGAATCGTCTGGCTTCCGCAATTCACCCCTCCACTTT. This gives the protein CASRESSGFRNSPLHF.

The gene calls are TRBV19 and TRBJ2-3; 8 bases match TRBD2. With V trimmed by 6 bases and J by 7 bases, 12 bases remained unmatched. The length of the CDR3 is 15 residues. Looked up from germline, CDR1 is LNHDA and CDR2 is SQIVND (reference sequence). The CDR3 is CASRTGTRGSNTQYF. CDR3 nucleotide sequence: TGTGCCAGTAGAACCGGGACTAGAGGGTCAAATACGCAGTATTTT.

Here the CDR3 reads CASIPPLDGTKNTGELFF. In DNA, the CDR3 is TGTGCCAGCATCCCCCCCCTCGATGGGACAAAGAACACCGGGGAGCTGTTTTTT. The chain is built from TRBV7-9 and TRBJ2-2; D is perhaps TRBD1 (6 bases). The CDR3 covers 18 residues. The ends were cut back, 7 bases at V and 1 base at J, with 22 bases in the middle. Germline loops: CDR1 SEHNR, CDR2 FQNEAQ (reference sequence).

The chain uses TRBV5-1 and TRBJ2-1, with 7 nucleotides matching TRBD2. Trimming removed 7 bases from V and 2 bases from J; junction bases left unmatched: 6. Germline V gene sequence: CDR1 SGHRS, CDR2 YFSETQ. The CDR3 contains 14 residues. The CDR3 nucleotides are TGCGCCAGCGCCCTCGGGGGGACCTACAATGAGCAGTTCTTC. Residues: CASALGGTYNEQFF.

This sequence joins TRBV27 and TRBJ2-1, with 14 nucleotides matching TRBD2. Germline-derived CDR1 and CDR2 are MNHEY and SMNVEV (reference sequence). The CDR3 has 15 residues. The junction had 11 bases not matched to a gene; V was cut back by 7 bases and J by 12 bases. In DNA, the CDR3 is TGTGCCAGCACTCGACTAGCGGGGGGGCCGGGTGTGCAGTTCTTC. This gives the protein CASTRLAGGPGVQFF.

This clone has a handful of counts. The rearrangement joins TRBV5-4 to TRBJ2-7, with 11 nucleotides matching TRBD2. The J segment lost 3 bases and the V segment lost 4 bases, leaving 9 bases of the junction unmatched. This CDR3 comprises 16 residues. The germline CDR1 and CDR2 sequences are SGHNT and YYREEE (reference sequence). The CDR3 DNA reads as TGTGCCAGCAGCATCTGGATGGGACTAGCGGTCTACGAGCAGTACTTC. This sequence encodes CASSIWMGLAVYEQYF.

This chain links TRBV18 with TRBJ1-5; 7 positions match TRBD1. The CDR3 has 16 amino acids. Unmatched junction bases numbered 8, after V lost 5 bases and J lost 1 base. Germline values: CDR1 KGHSH, CDR2 LQKENI. The CDR3 loop is CASSETGVRSNQPQHF. DNA for the CDR3: TGTGCCAGCTCAGAAACAGGGGTAAGAAGCAATCAGCCCCAGCATTTT.

V is TRBV19 and J is TRBJ2-7; D call uncertain. Trimming took 3 bases from V and 7 from J, leaving 16 bases between them. The CDR3 extends over 14 amino acids. Germline CDR1 reads LNHDA; CDR2 reads SQIVND (reference sequence). In nucleotides, the CDR3 is TGTGCCAGTAGTATTATGGGCCCCCCCTGGGAGCAGTACTTC. Translating it yields CASSIMGPPWEQYF.

This clone was found a few times. The rearrangement joins TRBV10-1 to TRBJ1-1; possible D gene TRBD1, 5 bases. Germline V gives CDR1 WNHNN, CDR2 SYGVQD (reference sequence). This CDR3 contains 14 residues. V was pared by 6 bases and J by 1 base, with 12 bases between. The CDR3 DNA is TGCGCCAGCAGCAGGGACGGCCAGAACACTGAAGCTTTCTTT. Translated, it gives CASSRDGQNTEAFF.

The CDR3 DNA follows: TGTGCCAGCAGCTTCGGGGTTAGGGTTTCAGATACGCAGTATTTT. Translated, it gives CASSFGVRVSDTQYF. The chain joins TRBV7-9 to TRBJ2-3, with a weak D call TRBD2 (5 bases). CDR1 and CDR2 from the germline V gene are SEHNR and FQNEAQ (reference sequence). This CDR3 has 15 residues. V was trimmed by 3 bases and J by 4 bases, leaving 14 bases between them.

The rearrangement joins TRBV7-9 to TRBJ2-1; 13 bases line up with TRBD2. The CDR3 covers 18 residues. V was clipped by 5 bases and J by 5 bases; unmatched bases: 12. Looked up from germline, CDR1 is SEHNR and CDR2 is FQNEAQ (reference sequence). The CDR3 nucleotides are TGTGCCAGCAGCGCCGGACTAGCGGGAGTAGTAAGGAACAATGAGCAGTTCTTC. It specifies CASSAGLAGVVRNNEQFF.

The V call is TRBV20-1, the J call TRBJ2-7, with D unresolved. The CDR3 spans 11 residues. Germline CDR1 DFQATT, CDR2 SNEGSKA (reference sequence). V was clipped by 2 bases and J by 3 bases, with 5 bases between them. The DNA of the CDR3 is TGCAGTGCTAGATTCGGCTACGAGCAGTACTTC. Residues: CSARFGYEQYF.

This chain's CDR3 is CASRPPGWGGGELFF. CDR3 sequence (DNA): TGTGCCAGCAGGCCCCCCGGGTGGGGTGGCGGGGAGCTGTTTTTT. V is TRBV28 and J is TRBJ2-2; no clear D. The CDR3 totals 15 residues. V was clipped by 6 bases and J by 7 bases, with 18 bases between them. Per germline, CDR1 MDHEN and CDR2 SYDVKM.

This clone was observed a handful of times. The rearrangement links TRBV7-8 to TRBJ2-3; TRBD2 might be the D (5 bases). The CDR3 totals 15 residues. Trimming shortened V by 4 bases and J by 9 bases, and 20 bases separated the two germline ends. Germline-derived CDR1 and CDR2 are SGHVS and FQNEAQ. The CDR3 loop reads CASSYGSRASGTQYF. The CDR3 bases are TGTGCCAGCAGCTATGGGAGTAGAGCGTCGGGGACGCAGTATTTT.